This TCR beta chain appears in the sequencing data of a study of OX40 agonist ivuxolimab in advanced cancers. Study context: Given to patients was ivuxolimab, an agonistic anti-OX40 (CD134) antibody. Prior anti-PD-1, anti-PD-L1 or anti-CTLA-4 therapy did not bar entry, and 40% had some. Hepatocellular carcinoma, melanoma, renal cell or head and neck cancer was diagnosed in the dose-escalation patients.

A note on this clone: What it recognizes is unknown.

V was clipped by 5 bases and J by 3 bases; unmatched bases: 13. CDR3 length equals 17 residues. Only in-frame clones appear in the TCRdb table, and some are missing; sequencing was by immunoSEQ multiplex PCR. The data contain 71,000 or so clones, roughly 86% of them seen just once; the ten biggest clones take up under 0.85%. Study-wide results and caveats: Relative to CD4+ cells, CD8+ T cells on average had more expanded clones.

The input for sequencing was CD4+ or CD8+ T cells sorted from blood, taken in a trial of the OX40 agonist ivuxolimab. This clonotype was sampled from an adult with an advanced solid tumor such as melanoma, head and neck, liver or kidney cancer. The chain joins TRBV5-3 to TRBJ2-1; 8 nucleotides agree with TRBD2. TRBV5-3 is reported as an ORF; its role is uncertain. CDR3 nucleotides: TGTGCCAGAAGACCCCAAATTAGCGGGACTCGCTACAATGAGCAGTTCTTC. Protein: CARRPQISGTRYNEQFF.